This T cell receptor (beta chain) was sequenced for a study of cytomegalovirus exposure and HLA in healthy donors. Using immunoSEQ multiplex PCR, the repertoire was profiled, and TCRdb retains in-frame clones only, with some absent. The sample carries 150,000 to 200,000 clones, around nine tenths recorded once. Note on this clone: The antigen is undetermined.

CDR3 size: 15 residues. The germline CDR1 and CDR2 sequences are MNHGY and SAAAGT. V was cut by 7 bases and J by 0 bases, with 16 bases left in between. Findings of the study overall: Reports indicated that the classifier achieved high specificity and sensitivity in diagnosing cytomegalovirus status. A subsequent analysis found that TCR clusters from the first cohort also tended to co-occur in the 120 or so validation repertoires, with about 94% of cluster scores above 0.

The sample consisted of PBMCs. The clonotype was recovered from a woman younger than 45 in good health and CMV-seronegative. This chain joins TRBV6-8 and TRBJ2-7, with a possible D match to TRBD2 (5 bases). CDR3: CASTLRGSSSYEQYF. CDR3 coding DNA: TGTGCCAGCACCCTCAGAGGGTCAAGCTCCTACGAGCAGTACTTC.